Each of the 16 T cell receptor beta chains below was sequenced from the same sample in a study of shared clonotypes between healthy human individuals. Naive CD8 cells lacked CD45RO and underwent positive selection for CCR7, leaving out terminally differentiated effector memory CD45RA+ cells. TCRdb's copy holds only in-frame clones and misses some; the assay was immunoSEQ multiplex PCR. The sample includes around 2,000,000 clones, approximately 94% of them seen just once. Sequencing input: naive CD8+ T cells sorted from blood. The receptors come from a man aged 18 to 30 in good health.

The chain employs TRBV7-9 and TRBJ2-5; 7 nucleotides align to TRBD1. This CDR3 is built from 13 residues. Germline CDR1 SEHNR, CDR2 FQNEAQ (reference sequence). Trimming removed 2 bases from V and 4 bases from J; junction bases left unmatched: 1. CDR3 DNA sequence: TGTGCCAGCAGCTTAAGGGGGCTAGAGACCCAGTACTTC. It translates to CASSLRGLETQYF.

The chain carries TRBV2 and TRBJ2-7; perhaps TRBD1 as D (6 bases). This CDR3 region has 12 residues. The germline V gene encodes CDR1 SNHLY and CDR2 FYNNEI. V lost 7 bases, J lost 2 bases, and 9 bases lay in between. The CDR3 spells CASNRQAYEQYF. CDR3 nucleotide sequence: TGTGCCAGCAATCGACAGGCCTACGAGCAGTACTTC.

This chain links TRBV7-9 with TRBJ1-4; possible D gene TRBD1, 5 bases. V lost 1 base and J lost 8, with 14 bases in between. This CDR3 is 15 amino acids long. Germline CDR1 is SEHNR and CDR2 is FQNEAQ (reference sequence). The CDR3 loop reads CASSLGPIEGEKLFF. CDR3 bases: TGTGCCAGCAGCTTAGGCCCGATTGAGGGGGAAAAACTGTTTTTT.

The chain links TRBV2 to TRBJ2-3, with 10 bases lining up with TRBD2. This CDR3 region has 16 residues. Germline CDR1 reads SNHLY; CDR2 reads FYNNEI. V was clipped by 1 base and J by 4 bases; unmatched bases: 5. The CDR3 spells CASSEDPAGGPDTQYF. The CDR3 DNA reads TGTGCCAGCAGTGAAGACCCAGCGGGGGGGCCAGATACGCAGTATTTT. Filled out from reference TRBV2 and TRBJ2-3, the complete variable domain reads EPEVTQTPSHQVTQMGQEVILRCVPISNHLYFYWYRQILGQKVEFLVSFYNNEISEKSEIFDDQFSVERPDGSNFTLKIRSTKLEDSAMYFCASSEDPAGGPDTQYFGPGTRLTVL.

This chain links TRBV27 with TRBJ2-1; D is ambiguous. Germline CDR1 and CDR2: MNHEY and SMNVEV (reference sequence). This CDR3 comprises 13 residues. The V end lost 8 bases, the J end lost 7 bases, and 15 bases lay between the germline ends. DNA for the CDR3: TGTGCCAGCGGGTTAGCCAATCAAAATGAGCAGTTCTTC. This encodes CASGLANQNEQFF.

The chain combines TRBV10-3 with TRBJ2-1, with D unclear. Trimming took off 2 bases at V and 0 bases at J, with 8 bases between the two ends. Germline V CDR1 and CDR2: ENHRY, SYGVKD. The CDR3 length is 15 residues. Here the CDR3 reads CAISEGISSYNEQFF. In nucleotides, the CDR3 is TGTGCCATCAGTGAGGGGATTAGCTCCTACAATGAGCAGTTCTTC.

V gene TRBV13 combines with J gene TRBJ2-7; 9 nucleotides align to TRBD1. V lost 5 bases, J lost 5 bases, and 16 bases stayed unmatched. Looked up from germline, CDR1 is PRHDT and CDR2 is FYEKMQ (reference sequence). This CDR3 contains 17 residues. CDR3 coding DNA: TGTGCCAGCAGCCTCGGCGTATGGGACAGGGATGCGGACGAGCAGTACTTC. Amino acid sequence: CASSLGVWDRDADEQYF.

The chain carries TRBV7-9 and TRBJ1-4, with a possible D match to TRBD1 (5 bases). V dropped 1 base and J dropped 3 bases, with 12 bases sitting between them. Germline CDR1 reads SEHNR; CDR2 reads FQNEAQ (reference sequence). CDR3 size: 16 residues. For the CDR3, the DNA is TGTGCCAGCAGCTTAGTTGGGGGAGGAGCTAATGAAAAACTGTTTTTT. It codes for CASSLVGGGANEKLFF.

The chain recombines TRBV9 with TRBJ2-1, with D uncertain. From germline, CDR1 is SGDLS and CDR2 YYNGEE. V lost 0 bases and J lost 0, with 10 bases in between. This CDR3 is built from 16 residues. The CDR3 is CASSVDDVSSYNEQFF. The DNA for the CDR3 is TGTGCCAGCAGCGTAGATGACGTGAGCTCCTACAATGAGCAGTTCTTC.

The rearrangement joins TRBV5-1 to TRBJ2-7; 8 bases are shared with TRBD1. Germline CDR1 reads SGHRS; CDR2 reads YFSETQ. V lost 2 bases, J lost 5 bases, and 3 bases stayed unmatched. CDR3 size: 13 residues. The CDR3 here is CASSLQGGDEQYF. The CDR3 coding sequence is TGCGCCAGCAGCTTACAGGGGGGCGACGAGCAGTACTTC.

The chain is built from TRBV7-9 and TRBJ2-5; tentatively, D is TRBD1 or TRBD2 (6 bases each). CDR1 SEHNR and CDR2 FQNEAQ come from the germline V gene (reference sequence). Trimming left V 4 bases short and J 5 bases short, with 14 bases between. The CDR3 runs to 14 residues. As DNA, the CDR3 is TGTGCCAGCAGCTCCTCGGGGGCGGGGGAGACCCAGTACTTC. As protein: CASSSSGAGETQYF.

A note on this clone: Other DNA sequences of this sample code for an identical CDR3. The genes are TRBV5-6 and TRBJ2-7, with a weak D call TRBD2 (6 bases). The CDR3 extends over 13 amino acids. The ends were cut back, 4 bases at V and 7 bases at J, with 15 bases in the middle. Germline V gene data show CDR1 as SGHDT and CDR2 as YYEEEE. For the CDR3, the DNA is TGTGCCAGCAGCCTGGGAGCGGGTTCTGAGCAGTACTTC. Protein: CASSLGAGSEQYF. Combining the CDR3 with reference TRBV5-6 and TRBJ2-7 gives the whole variable domain DAGVTQSPTHLIKTRGQQVTLRCSPKSGHDTVSWYQQALGQGPQFIFQYYEEEERQRGNFPDRFSGHQFPNYSSELNVNALLLGDSALYLCASSLGAGSEQYFGPGTRLTVT.

A word on this clone: In the same sample, other DNA sequences code for this CDR3. The V and J genes are TRBV4-3 and TRBJ2-1, with D perhaps matching TRBD2 (6 bases). From germline, CDR1 is LGHNA and CDR2 YSLEER. This CDR3 is 14 amino acids long. The V end lost 4 bases, the J end lost 4 bases, and 11 bases lay between the germline ends. As DNA, the CDR3 is TGCGCCAGCAGCCCCGGGACTCCTTACAATGAGCAGTTCTTC. Its translation: CASSPGTPYNEQFF.

This clone was counted once. For the CDR3, the DNA is TGTGCCAGCAGTGAAGCGCTGGTGGGCAGAACAGATACGCAGTATTTT. Residues: CASSEALVGRTDTQYF. The chain combines TRBV6-1 with TRBJ2-3, with D unresolved. V was clipped by 0 bases and J by 3 bases, with 13 bases between them. The CDR3 runs 16 residues. Germline CDR1 MNHNS, CDR2 SASEGT.

This clone has just one count. The chain combines TRBV19 with TRBJ1-2; D not resolved. CDR3 length equals 14 residues. Trimming stripped 6 bases from V and 3 bases from J, with 14 bases between. Looked up from germline, CDR1 is LNHDA and CDR2 is SQIVND (reference sequence). CDR3: CASRLWDRDYGYTF. CDR3 in DNA: TGTGCCAGTAGACTGTGGGATAGGGACTATGGCTACACCTTC.

The gene calls are TRBV5-8 and TRBJ2-3, with D perhaps TRBD1 (5 bases). Trimming shortened V by 4 bases and J by 3 bases, and 15 bases separated the two germline ends. Germline CDR1 reads SGHTS; CDR2 reads YDEGEE. The CDR3 totals 15 residues. The CDR3 sequence is CASSLSGSGTDTQYF. As DNA, the CDR3 is TGTGCCAGCAGCCTCTCAGGGTCCGGAACAGATACGCAGTATTTT.